Below, 30 T cell receptor beta chains from the same sample are listed, as sequenced in a study of shared clonotypes between healthy human individuals. TCRdb keeps only in-frame clones here, not all; method: immunoSEQ multiplex PCR. The table records under 750,000 clones, roughly two thirds of them present only once. The sequenced sample was memory CD4+ T cells sorted from blood. Subset indicated: CD45RA-negative fraction. These receptors all come from a young woman in good health.

This chain links TRBV5-1 with TRBJ2-1, with 12 bases aligning to TRBD2. V dropped 4 bases and J dropped 7; count of bases not matched to a gene: 6. The CDR3 is made up of 15 amino acids. In germline, CDR1 is SGHRS, CDR2 YFSETQ. Written as DNA, the CDR3 is TGCGCCAGCAGCATGACTAGCGGGAGTGTGAATGAGCAGTTCTTC. It translates to CASSMTSGSVNEQFF.

V is TRBV25-1 and J is TRBJ1-4; perhaps TRBD1 as D (6 bases). From germline, CDR1 is MGHDK and CDR2 SYGVNS. The CDR3 has 15 amino acids. The V end was cut by 6 bases, the J end by 7 bases, with 18 bases between. CDR3 in DNA: TGTGCCAGCAGCGACTGGGGGGGCGCGGGTGAAAAACTGTTTTTT. Translating it yields CASSDWGGAGEKLFF.

This chain joins TRBV5-1 and TRBJ2-2; 7 nucleotides agree with TRBD2. The CDR3 is 16 residues long. The V and J ends lost 4 bases and 0 bases, in that order; junction bases with no gene match: 6. Germline CDR1 is SGHRS and CDR2 is YFSETQ. The CDR3 region has the DNA TGCGCCAGCAGCCCTGGGACTAACGCGAACACCGGGGAGCTGTTTTTT. Its protein is CASSPGTNANTGELFF.

V is TRBV4-1 and J is TRBJ1-3; TRBD1 is a possible D gene (5 bases). V lost 1 base and J 0 bases, leaving 7 bases between the germline ends. Germline V gene data show CDR1 as MGHRA and CDR2 as YSYEKL. This CDR3 has 15 residues. The CDR3 DNA reads as TGCGCCAGCAGCCAAGGACAGAGCTCTGGAAACACCATATATTTT. This translates into CASSQGQSSGNTIYF.

This clone was seen a handful of times. The genes are TRBV6-1 and TRBJ1-2; tentatively, D is TRBD1 (5 bases). CDR3 length: 15 amino acids. Per germline, CDR1 MNHNS and CDR2 SASEGT. V was shortened by 3 bases and J by 0 bases, with 11 bases between the two germline ends. CDR3 coding DNA: TGTGCCAGCAGTGAGGGACCCTTAGCTAACTATGGCTACACCTTC. It yields the protein CASSEGPLANYGYTF.

In its sample, this clone was seen once. The genes are TRBV7-2 and TRBJ1-4; tentatively, D is TRBD1 (5 bases). CDR1 SGHTA and CDR2 FQGNSA come from the germline V gene. V was trimmed by 5 bases and J by 3 bases, leaving 10 bases between them. This CDR3 region has 14 residues. CDR3 DNA: TGTGCCAGCAGCCCACAGGTTTCTAATGAAAAACTGTTTTTT. It yields the protein CASSPQVSNEKLFF.

The chain has TRBV4-2 and TRBJ2-1; 10 positions match TRBD2. V was clipped by 0 bases and J by 7 bases; unmatched bases: 12. The CDR3 consists of 18 residues. In germline, CDR1 is LGHNA, CDR2 YNFKEQ. The CDR3, as DNA: TGTGCCAGCAGCCAAGATCCCGCGGCTAGCGGGAGTAATAATGAGCAGTTCTTC. Its translation: CASSQDPAASGSNNEQFF.

CDR3: CASSPDDRAGGYTF. CDR3 nucleotide sequence: TGTGCCAGCAGTCCCGACGACAGGGCTGGGGGCTACACCTTC. V is TRBV28 and J is TRBJ1-2; 7 nucleotides match TRBD1. This CDR3 is 14 amino acids long. From germline, CDR1 is MDHEN and CDR2 SYDVKM. Losses at the gene ends were 5 bases for V and 8 bases for J; bases not matched to a gene: 11.

The chain carries TRBV5-1 and TRBJ2-1; 10 positions agree with TRBD2. Germline-derived CDR1 and CDR2 are SGHRS and YFSETQ. This CDR3 spans 16 amino acids. The V gene end was trimmed by 4 bases and the J gene end by 8 bases; junction bases not matched to a gene: 12. The CDR3 DNA follows: TGCGCCAGCAGCATTGTCAGCGGGAGGGCAATCGATGAGCAGTTCTTC. Protein sequence: CASSIVSGRAIDEQFF.

This clone was picked up one time. The V call is TRBV28, the J call TRBJ2-7, with D unresolved. The V end lost 6 bases, the J end lost 0 bases, and 9 bases lay between the germline ends. Germline CDR1 MDHEN, CDR2 SYDVKM. The CDR3 runs to 13 residues. In DNA, the CDR3 is TGTGCCAGCAGCCTCGACGGCTCCTACGAGCAGTACTTC. Translation gives CASSLDGSYEQYF.

J is TRBJ2-1 and V is TRBV19; weak D call: TRBD1 (6 bases). CDR1 is LNHDA and CDR2 is SQIVND in the germline V gene (reference sequence). This CDR3 spans 14 amino acids. The V gene lost 7 bases and the J gene lost 6 bases, with 16 bases spanning the gap. The CDR3 bases are TGTGCCAGTACCGCCCACCGGGACACCAATGAGCAGTTCTTC. Residues: CASTAHRDTNEQFF.

This chain uses TRBV12-5 with TRBJ2-1; no reliable D call. The CDR3 loop spans 13 amino acids. Trimming removed 5 bases at V and 9 bases at J, with 14 bases between. The germline V gene encodes CDR1 LGHNT and CDR2 FRNRAP. CDR3 coding DNA: TGTGCTAGTGGTAATCAAGGCGACTTTGAGCAGTTCTTC. It is translated as CASGNQGDFEQFF.

The genes are TRBV5-1 and TRBJ2-1; perhaps D is TRBD1 or TRBD2 (5 bases each). The germline CDR1 and CDR2 sequences are SGHRS and YFSETQ. Trimming left V 0 bases short and J 4 bases short, with 8 bases between. This CDR3 has 14 amino acids. The DNA for the CDR3 is TGCGCCAGCAGCTTGGGGGACGAATACAATGAGCAGTTCTTC. Protein product: CASSLGDEYNEQFF.

V usage is TRBV7-6 and J usage is TRBJ2-3; D may be TRBD1 or TRBD2 (5 bases each). CDR1 and CDR2 (germline): SGHVS, FNYEAQ. Trimming cost V 3 bases and J 0 bases, with 10 bases left between them. The CDR3 has 15 amino acids. The CDR3 spells CASSLLGTSTDTQYF. CDR3 DNA: TGTGCCAGCAGCTTGTTAGGGACCAGCACAGATACGCAGTATTTT. The full variable domain, rest sourced from reference TRBV7-6 and TRBJ2-3, is GAGVSQSPRYKVTKRGQDVALRCDPISGHVSLYWYRQALGQGPEFLTYFNYEAQQDKSGLPNDRFSAERPEGSISTLTIQRTEQRDSAMYRCASSLLGTSTDTQYFGPGTRLTVL.

The genes are TRBV7-9 and TRBJ2-7; 10 nucleotides line up with TRBD2. J was trimmed by 3 bases and V by 5 bases; bases with no gene match: 16. The CDR3 totals 18 residues. Germline V gives CDR1 SEHNR, CDR2 FQNEAQ (reference sequence). The CDR3 loop reads CASSPSGGGYDSHYEQYF. CDR3 bases: TGTGCCAGCAGCCCTAGCGGGGGAGGGTACGACTCTCACTACGAGCAGTACTTC.

This clone has more than one count but fewer than ten. The V and J genes are TRBV30 and TRBJ1-5, with 7 bases matching TRBD1. CDR1 is GTSNPN and CDR2 is SVGIG in the germline V gene (reference sequence). Trimming cost V 2 bases and J 3 bases; bases outside gene matches: 10. The CDR3 is 16 residues long. The CDR3 nucleotides are TGTGCCTGGAGTAGCTACAGGGGTGCAAACAATCAGCCCCAGCATTTT. Residues: CAWSSYRGANNQPQHF.

V is TRBV7-9 and J is TRBJ2-7, with D unclear. The CDR3 contains 15 residues. CDR1 is SEHNR and CDR2 is FQNEAQ in the germline V gene (reference sequence). The V and J ends lost 2 bases and 3 bases respectively, with 14 bases between them. CDR3 nucleotides: TGTGCCAGCAGCTTATCGAGGCAGGCCAACTACGAGCAGTACTTC. Translated: CASSLSRQANYEQYF.

V and J are TRBV27 and TRBJ1-1; D may be TRBD1 (5 bases). The CDR3 is 15 amino acids. V lost 6 bases and J lost 5, with 19 bases in between. Per germline, CDR1 MNHEY and CDR2 SMNVEV (reference sequence). For the CDR3, the DNA is TGTGCCAGCAGAGGCCTCGGGGGGGGAAATACTGAAGCTTTCTTT. Protein product: CASRGLGGGNTEAFF.

The V gene is TRBV28, the J gene TRBJ2-7; weak D call: TRBD1 (6 bases). The CDR3 consists of 13 residues. Trimming removed 6 bases at V and 6 bases at J, with 15 bases between. Germline CDR1 MDHEN, CDR2 SYDVKM. CDR3 in DNA: TGTGCCAGCAGCTCCGGACAGACACTCGAGCAGTACTTC. It encodes CASSSGQTLEQYF. Together with reference TRBV28 and TRBJ2-7, the CDR3 gives the full variable domain: DVKVTQSSRYLVKRTGEKVFLECVQDMDHENMFWYRQDPGLGLRLIYFSYDVKMKEKGDIPEGYSVSREKKERFSLILESASTNQTSMYLCASSSGQTLEQYFGPGTRLTVT.

This clone showed up just once. The chain uses TRBV7-9 and TRBJ2-6, with D uncertain. The CDR3 sequence is 15 residues long. Trimming removed 5 bases at V and 1 base at J, with 9 bases between. CDR1 and CDR2 from the germline V gene are SEHNR and FQNEAQ (reference sequence). The CDR3 sequence: CASSVMGSGANVLTF. The CDR3 DNA sequence: TGTGCCAGCAGCGTAATGGGGTCTGGGGCCAACGTCCTGACTTTC.

Points on this clone: Germline is not matched at one junction end, which may reflect a read error. This sequence joins TRBV6-1 and TRBJ2-7, with 9 bases matching TRBD1. The CDR3 length is 16 residues. CDR1 is MNHNS and CDR2 is SASEGT in the germline V gene. The CDR3 sequence is CAISGRDRANPYEQYF. CDR3 in DNA: TGTGCCATCAGTGGGAGGGACAGGGCGAATCCCTACGAGCAGTACTTC.

The CDR3: CASRVTIQETQYF. The CDR3 bases are TGTGCCAGCAGAGTCACGATCCAAGAGACCCAGTACTTC. The J gene is TRBJ2-5, the V gene TRBV2; D remains unclear. V gave up 6 bases and J gave up 1 base, with 9 bases separating them. Per the germline V gene, CDR1 is SNHLY and CDR2 is FYNNEI. This CDR3 region has 13 residues.

The chain is built from TRBV28 and TRBJ1-2; tentatively, D is TRBD1 (5 bases). The V end lost 5 bases, the J end lost 4 bases, and 8 bases lay between the germline ends. CDR3 length: 12 amino acids. Germline values: CDR1 MDHEN, CDR2 SYDVKM. CDR3 in DNA: TGTGCCAGCAGTGCGGGGCCCTATGGCTACACCTTC. It is translated as CASSAGPYGYTF.

Comment on this clone: Other DNA sequences in this specimen translate into the identical CDR3. This chain uses TRBV18 with TRBJ1-1, with 9 bases aligning to TRBD1. CDR1 is KGHSH, CDR2 LQKENI, per germline. The CDR3 spans 14 residues. V lost 3 bases and J lost 5; bases outside the gene matches: 4. The chain's CDR3 is CASSPTGGETEAFF. The CDR3 DNA is TGTGCCAGCTCACCGACAGGGGGGGAGACTGAAGCTTTCTTT.

This chain links TRBV6-1 with TRBJ1-1; D uncertain. Germline V gene lookup returns CDR1 MNHNS and CDR2 SASEGT. The CDR3 length is 14 residues. The V end was cut by 2 bases, the J end by 0 bases, with 7 bases between. CDR3: CASSEQSLNTEAFF. In DNA form, the CDR3 reads TGTGCCAGCAGTGAACAGAGCTTGAACACTGAAGCTTTCTTT.

V is TRBV4-3 and J is TRBJ2-5; 7 nucleotides agree with TRBD1. V dropped 0 bases and J dropped 5; count of bases not matched to a gene: 3. Germline V CDR1 and CDR2: LGHNA, YSLEER. The CDR3 is made up of 14 amino acids. The DNA of the CDR3 is TGCGCCAGCAGCCAAGAGGACAGGCCCGAGACCCAGTACTTC. Amino acids: CASSQEDRPETQYF.

The chain employs TRBV2 and TRBJ2-2; 9 nucleotides match TRBD2. CDR1 is SNHLY, CDR2 FYNNEI, per germline. The trim removed 8 bases at V and 2 bases at J, leaving 3 bases unmatched. The CDR3 runs to 14 residues. The CDR3 bases are TGTGCCAGCGCTCTAGCGGGAAACACCGGGGAGCTGTTTTTT. It specifies CASALAGNTGELFF.

The chain recombines TRBV6-1 with TRBJ2-1; 7 bases align to TRBD1. V lost 11 bases, J lost 2 bases, and 6 bases stayed unmatched. The CDR3 loop spans 13 amino acids. Germline assignment: CDR1 MNHNS and CDR2 SASEGT. The CDR3 is CAADRDPYNEQFF. CDR3 bases: TGTGCCGCCGACAGGGACCCCTACAATGAGCAGTTCTTC.

The chain employs TRBV5-8 and TRBJ2-7; a possible D gene is TRBD1 (7 bases). V lost 5 bases to trimming and J lost 9 bases, with 18 bases between them. Per germline, CDR1 SGHTS and CDR2 YDEGEE. CDR3 size: 13 residues. CDR3 protein: CASRPNQGGRQYF. The DNA of the CDR3 is TGTGCCAGCAGGCCAAACCAGGGGGGTCGGCAGTACTTC. Full variable domain (rest looked up from reference TRBV5-8 and TRBJ2-7): EAGVTQSPTHLIKTRGQQATLRCSPISGHTSVYWYQQALGLGLQFLLWYDEGEERNRGNFPPRFSGRQFPNYSSELNVNALELEDSALYLCASRPNQGGRQYFGPGTRLTVT.

The V and J genes are TRBV11-2 and TRBJ2-3, with 8 bases lining up with TRBD2. The CDR3 is 15 amino acids. CDR1 and CDR2 from the germline V gene are SGHAT and FQNNGV. Trimming cost V 5 bases and J 5 bases; bases outside gene matches: 9. CDR3 sequence reads: CASSQKREYLDTQYF. The CDR3 nucleotides are TGTGCCAGCAGCCAGAAGCGGGAGTATCTAGATACGCAGTATTTT.